The 17 T cell receptor beta chains below all came from one sample that was sequenced in a study of T cells in Graves' hyperthyroidism and ophthalmopathy. RNA transcripts served as the template for amplifying TCR beta CDR3 regions. During a first-round RT-PCR of the TCR CDR3, the HTBI primer set was used. TCRdb redid the calling of the multiplex PCR reads with MiXCR, one entry per CDR3 protein. The data show hundreds of thousands of distinct CDR3 sequences, with around a third seen just once and around a third held by the top ten. Sequences were obtained from blood. The receptor set was obtained from a woman aged 35 to 49 with Graves' hyperthyroidism.

There are a few counts of this clonotype. The chain recombines TRBV20-1 with TRBJ2-7; 8 bases map to TRBD1. V shed 0 bases and J 3 bases; nucleotides not matched to a gene: 10. Germline V gene data show CDR1 as DFQATT and CDR2 as SNEGSKA (reference sequence). CDR3 size: 16 residues. CDR3 sequence reads: CSARDGQGADYYEQYF. CDR3 DNA: TGCAGTGCTAGAGATGGGCAGGGGGCGGATTACTACGAGCAGTACTTC.

This chain connects TRBV10-2 to TRBJ1-2; D gene unclear. The CDR3 runs 13 residues. The germline V and J ends were trimmed by 6 bases and 4 bases, with 12 bases remaining between them. Germline V gene sequence: CDR1 WSHSY, CDR2 SAAADI. The CDR3 region is CASRARTAYGYTF. Written as DNA, the CDR3 is TGCGCCAGCAGGGCCAGGACGGCCTATGGCTACACCTTC.

This clonotype was observed many times. V and J are TRBV7-2 and TRBJ1-1, with 7 bases that match TRBD1. The CDR3 runs 15 residues. Unmatched junction bases numbered 9, after V lost 7 bases and J lost 1 base. In germline, CDR1 is SGHTA, CDR2 FQGNSA. The CDR3 DNA is TGTGCCAGCACCCCGACAGGGCTGGGGAACACTGAAGCTTTCTTT. It encodes CASTPTGLGNTEAFF.

The rearrangement uses TRBV25-1 and TRBJ1-2; 10 nucleotides line up with TRBD1. The CDR3 is 15 residues long. The germline V gene encodes CDR1 MGHDK and CDR2 SYGVNS. V lost 8 bases and J lost 6; bases outside the gene matches: 12. CDR3 sequence: CASHGRTGGRDGYTF. CDR3 bases: TGTGCCAGCCACGGAAGGACAGGGGGTAGGGATGGCTACACCTTC.

The table lists this clonotype with many counts. The chain's CDR3 is CAISESPGAPETQYF. DNA of the CDR3: TGTGCCATCAGTGAGTCCCCGGGAGCTCCAGAGACCCAGTACTTC. The V call is TRBV10-3, the J call TRBJ2-5, with a possible D match to TRBD2 (6 bases). Germline-derived CDR1 and CDR2 are ENHRY and SYGVKD. V was trimmed by 0 bases and J by 4 bases, leaving 12 bases between them. This CDR3 is 15 amino acids long.

Comment on this clonotype: A read error is likely, as this CDR3 ends without the conserved phenylalanine or tryptophan. The chain recombines TRBV19 with TRBJ1-2; 10 nucleotides line up with TRBD1. The CDR3 has 15 residues. Germline CDR1 LNHDA, CDR2 SQIVND (reference sequence). J was trimmed by 2 bases and V by 6 bases; bases with no gene match: 6. CDR3 amino acids: CASSDMGQGNYGYTL. CDR3 nucleotides: TGTGCCAGTAGCGACATGGGACAGGGGAACTATGGCTACACCCTC.

This clonotype was seen a handful of times. The V call is TRBV9, the J call TRBJ1-1; D possibly corresponds to TRBD1 (6 bases). This CDR3 comprises 14 residues. Deletions cut 2 bases from V and 0 bases from J, with 8 bases between. The germline CDR1 and CDR2 sequences are SGDLS and YYNGEE. The CDR3 sequence is CASSVRGLNTEAFF. CDR3 DNA: TGTGCCAGCAGCGTCAGGGGATTGAACACTGAAGCTTTCTTT.

This clonotype was seen ten or more times. The chain is built from TRBV25-1 and TRBJ2-7; 9 bases map to TRBD1. Germline V gene sequence: CDR1 MGHDK, CDR2 SYGVNS. This CDR3 is built from 15 residues. V trimming: 5 bases; J trimming: 2 bases; junction bases outside the gene matches: 7. CDR3 in amino acids: CASSPGTGWTYEQYF. The CDR3 region has the DNA TGTGCCAGCAGTCCCGGGACAGGGTGGACCTACGAGCAGTACTTC.

This chain joins TRBV5-5 and TRBJ2-5; no clear D. Per the germline V gene, CDR1 is SGHKS and CDR2 is YYEKEE (reference sequence). The CDR3 spans 15 residues. V was shortened by 5 bases and J by 3 bases, with 17 bases between the two germline ends. CDR3 in DNA: TGTGCCAGCAGTTCCAGACTTATGGCTAAAGAGACCCAGTACTTC. Its protein is CASSSRLMAKETQYF.

This clonotype was counted only a few times. This chain connects TRBV28 to TRBJ1-2; D might be TRBD1 (6 bases). CDR1 is MDHEN, CDR2 SYDVKM, per germline. Trimming took 5 bases from V and 5 from J, leaving 18 bases between them. This CDR3 region has 15 residues. The CDR3 DNA reads as TGTGCCAGCAGTCAGGCGGACCCAGGGGTGTATGGCTACACCTTC. Encoded protein: CASSQADPGVYGYTF.

This clonotype has just a few counts. This sequence joins TRBV4-3 and TRBJ1-1, with TRBD1 matching over 9 bases. The CDR3 runs 16 residues. Germline CDR1 and CDR2: LGHNA and YSLEER. Germline trimming cut 3 bases from V and 5 bases from J; bases unmatched to any gene: 10. CDR3 nucleotides: TGCGCCAGCAGCCAGGGCCGGGACAGGGAGGGAACTGAAGCTTTCTTT. Protein product: CASSQGRDREGTEAFF.

The count of this clonotype is one. The V call is TRBV15, the J call TRBJ1-2, with 7 bases identical to TRBD1. This CDR3 comprises 15 residues. The ends lost 5 bases at V and 0 bases at J; junction bases unmatched: 6. CDR1 and CDR2 (germline): LNHNV, YYDKDF (reference sequence). CDR3 loop: CATSGGQGANYGYTF. CDR3 nucleotides: TGTGCCACCAGCGGGGGGCAGGGGGCTAACTATGGCTACACCTTC.

The chain recombines TRBV30 with TRBJ1-1; no definite D call. CDR1 and CDR2 (germline): GTSNPN, SVGIG (reference sequence). CDR3 size: 10 residues. Trimming left V 3 bases short and J 11 bases short, with 10 bases between. CDR3 sequence reads: CAWREGRAFF. In DNA, the CDR3 is TGTGCCTGGAGAGAAGGACGGGCTTTCTTT.

This clonotype has just one count. V and J are TRBV19 and TRBJ2-3; 7 nucleotides match TRBD2. The CDR3 consists of 15 residues. V lost 3 bases and J lost 3; bases outside the gene matches: 6. Germline V gene lookup returns CDR1 LNHDA and CDR2 SQIVND (reference sequence). The CDR3 spells CASSIRLAETDTQYF. In DNA form, the CDR3 reads TGTGCCAGTAGTATTCGACTAGCAGAGACAGATACGCAGTATTTT. Full variable domain (outside the CDR3, taken from reference TRBV19 and TRBJ2-3): DGGITQSPKYLFRKEGQNVTLSCEQNLNHDAMYWYRQDPGQGLRLIYYSQIVNDFQKGDIAEGYSVSREKKESFPLTVTSAQKNPTAFYLCASSIRLAETDTQYFGPGTRLTVL.

This clonotype was seen only a few times. The chain links TRBV6-5 to TRBJ1-6; 7 bases are a match to TRBD1. V dropped 2 bases and J dropped 7; count of bases not matched to a gene: 14. The germline V gene encodes CDR1 MNHEY and CDR2 SVGAGI. This CDR3 spans 18 amino acids. CDR3 DNA: TGTGCCAGCAGTTACGTCGTAAGGCGACAGGGACCGAATTCACCCCTCCACTTT. This gives the protein CASSYVVRRQGPNSPLHF.

This clonotype was seen more than once but under ten times. The CDR3 protein is CASTRRTESYEQYF. The CDR3 DNA is TGTGCCAGCACTAGAAGGACAGAGTCCTACGAGCAGTACTTC. The chain uses TRBV2 and TRBJ2-7; weak D call: TRBD1 (6 bases). The CDR3 is made up of 14 amino acids. In germline, CDR1 is SNHLY, CDR2 FYNNEI. Trimming cost V 7 bases and J 1 base, with 14 bases left between them.

This clonotype was seen ten or more times. The chain links TRBV20-1 to TRBJ1-5, with D possibly being TRBD1 (5 bases). Germline V gives CDR1 DFQATT, CDR2 SNEGSKA (reference sequence). The CDR3 length is 13 residues. V lost 6 bases and J lost 9, with 18 bases in between. As DNA, the CDR3 is TGCAGTGCCAGTCGAGAGTGGGGCCTGCCCCAGCATTTT. Its protein product is CSASREWGLPQHF.